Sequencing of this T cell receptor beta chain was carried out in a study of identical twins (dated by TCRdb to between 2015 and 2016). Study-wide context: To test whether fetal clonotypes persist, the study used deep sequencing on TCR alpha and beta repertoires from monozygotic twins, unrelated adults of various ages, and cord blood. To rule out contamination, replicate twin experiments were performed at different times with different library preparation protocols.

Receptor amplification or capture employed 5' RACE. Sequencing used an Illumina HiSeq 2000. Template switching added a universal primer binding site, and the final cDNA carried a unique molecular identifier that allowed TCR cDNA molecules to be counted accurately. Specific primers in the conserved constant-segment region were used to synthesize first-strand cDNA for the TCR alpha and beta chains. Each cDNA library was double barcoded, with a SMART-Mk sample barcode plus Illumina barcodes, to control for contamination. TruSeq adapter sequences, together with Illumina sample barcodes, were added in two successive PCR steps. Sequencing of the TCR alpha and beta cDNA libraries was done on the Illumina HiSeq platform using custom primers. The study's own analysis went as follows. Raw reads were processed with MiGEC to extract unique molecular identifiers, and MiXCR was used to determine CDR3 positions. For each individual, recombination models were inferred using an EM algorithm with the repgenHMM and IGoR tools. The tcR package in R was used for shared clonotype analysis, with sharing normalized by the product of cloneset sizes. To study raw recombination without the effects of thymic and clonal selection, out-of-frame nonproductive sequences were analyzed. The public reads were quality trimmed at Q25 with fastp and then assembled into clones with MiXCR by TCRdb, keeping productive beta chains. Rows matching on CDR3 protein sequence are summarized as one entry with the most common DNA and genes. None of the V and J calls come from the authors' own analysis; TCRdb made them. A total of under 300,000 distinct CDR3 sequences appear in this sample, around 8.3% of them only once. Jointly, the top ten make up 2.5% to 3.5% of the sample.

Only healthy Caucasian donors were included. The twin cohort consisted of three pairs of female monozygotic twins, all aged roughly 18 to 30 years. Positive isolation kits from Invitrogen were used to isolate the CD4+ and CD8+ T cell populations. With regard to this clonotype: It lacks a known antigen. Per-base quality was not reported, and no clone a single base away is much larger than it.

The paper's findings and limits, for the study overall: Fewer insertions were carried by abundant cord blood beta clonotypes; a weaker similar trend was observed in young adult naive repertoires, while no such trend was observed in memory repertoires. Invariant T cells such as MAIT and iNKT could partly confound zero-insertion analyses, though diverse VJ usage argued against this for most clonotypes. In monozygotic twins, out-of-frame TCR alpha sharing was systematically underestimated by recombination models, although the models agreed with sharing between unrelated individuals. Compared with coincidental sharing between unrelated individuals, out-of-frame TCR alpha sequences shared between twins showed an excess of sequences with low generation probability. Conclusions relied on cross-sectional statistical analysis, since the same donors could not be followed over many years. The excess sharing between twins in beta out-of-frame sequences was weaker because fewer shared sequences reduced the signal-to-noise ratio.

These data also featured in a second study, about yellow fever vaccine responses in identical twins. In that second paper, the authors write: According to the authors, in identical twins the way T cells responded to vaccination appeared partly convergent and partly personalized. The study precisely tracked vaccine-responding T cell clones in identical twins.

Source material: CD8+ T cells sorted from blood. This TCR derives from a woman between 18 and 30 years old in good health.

CDR3 sequence: CASSPSASSYNEQFF. The bases are TGTGCCAGTAGTCCTAGCGCTAGCTCCTACAATGAGCAGTTCTTC. This chain joins TRBV19 to TRBJ2-1; perhaps TRBD2 is the D gene, with 6 bases matching. CDR1 and CDR2, looked up from the germline V gene (reference sequence), are LNHDA and SQIVND. Measured from the cysteine to the phenylalanine, the CDR3 is 15 residues long. Only the CDR3 part of the read is kept: 45 bases, read in frame from the first base. V and J are truncated by 5 bases and 0 bases respectively, leaving an intervening sequence of 11 bases.